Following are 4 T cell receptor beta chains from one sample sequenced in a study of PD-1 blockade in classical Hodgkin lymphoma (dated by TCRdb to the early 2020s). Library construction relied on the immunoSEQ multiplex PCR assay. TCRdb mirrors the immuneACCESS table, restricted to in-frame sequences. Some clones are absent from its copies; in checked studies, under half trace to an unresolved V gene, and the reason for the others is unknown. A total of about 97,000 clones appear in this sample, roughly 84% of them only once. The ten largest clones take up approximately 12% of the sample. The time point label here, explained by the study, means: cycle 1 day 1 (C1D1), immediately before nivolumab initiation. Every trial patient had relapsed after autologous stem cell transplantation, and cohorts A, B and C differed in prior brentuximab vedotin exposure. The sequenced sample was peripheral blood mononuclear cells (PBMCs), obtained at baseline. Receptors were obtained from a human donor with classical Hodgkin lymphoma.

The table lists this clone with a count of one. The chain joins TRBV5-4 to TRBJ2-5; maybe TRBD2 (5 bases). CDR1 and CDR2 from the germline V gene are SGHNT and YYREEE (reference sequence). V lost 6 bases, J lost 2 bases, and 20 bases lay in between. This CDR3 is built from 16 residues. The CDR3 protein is CASKKGGRTVQETQYF. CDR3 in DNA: TGTGCCAGCAAGAAAGGAGGTAGAACTGTACAAGAGACCCAGTACTTC.

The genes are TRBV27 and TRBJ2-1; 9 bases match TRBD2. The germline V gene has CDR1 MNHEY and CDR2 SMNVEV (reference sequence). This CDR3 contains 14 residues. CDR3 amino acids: CVAAGGRAYNEQFF. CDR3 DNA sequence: TGTGTCGCGGCGGGCGGGAGGGCCTACAATGAGCAGTTCTTC.

The CDR3 nucleotides read TGCGCCAGCAGCTTGGGGTCTAGCGGCACAGATACGCAGTATTTT. It is translated as CASSLGSSGTDTQYF. This sequence joins TRBV5-1 and TRBJ2-3, with D possibly being TRBD2 (6 bases). CDR1 and CDR2 from the germline V gene are SGHRS and YFSETQ. The CDR3 extends over 15 amino acids. V shed 0 bases and J shed 1 base, with 9 bases lying between them.

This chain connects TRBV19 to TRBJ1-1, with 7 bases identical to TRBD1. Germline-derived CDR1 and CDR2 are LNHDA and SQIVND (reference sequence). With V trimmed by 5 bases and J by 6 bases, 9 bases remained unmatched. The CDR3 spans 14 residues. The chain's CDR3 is CASSYRQGTSEAFF. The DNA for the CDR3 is TGTGCCAGTAGTTATCGACAGGGCACCTCTGAAGCTTTCTTT.